The 24 T cell receptor beta chains reported below all come from one sample, sequenced in a study of blood T cell repertoires in COVID-19. Sequenced by immunoSEQ multiplex PCR; TCRdb stores in-frame clones only, minus some. The data hold 150,000 or so clones, with roughly 85% observed a single time. The sample comprised peripheral blood. These receptor sequences come from a human donor in a cohort sampled during active COVID-19.

V is TRBV9 and J is TRBJ2-1; 13 nucleotides line up with TRBD2. Germline loops: CDR1 SGDLS, CDR2 YYNGEE. The CDR3 covers 16 residues. The trim removed 3 bases at V and 3 bases at J, leaving 3 bases unmatched. CDR3 DNA: TGTGCCAGCAGCGGGACTAGCGGGAGTTACTACAATGAGCAGTTCTTC. Translation: CASSGTSGSYYNEQFF.

V usage is TRBV6-5 and J usage is TRBJ2-7; D ambiguous. This CDR3 spans 14 amino acids. V lost 6 bases, J lost 4 bases, and 16 bases lay in between. CDR1 and CDR2 (germline): MNHEY, SVGAGI. For the CDR3, the DNA is TGTGCCAGCAGAAAGGAGCGTAGCAGTTACGAGCAGTACTTC. Amino acid sequence: CASRKERSSYEQYF.

The chain combines TRBV3-1 (or the pseudogene TRBV3-2) with TRBJ2-7, with a weak D call TRBD1 (6 bases). Trimming took off 1 base at V and 2 bases at J, with 12 bases between the two ends. Germline V gene sequence: CDR1 LGHDT, CDR2 YNNKEL (reference sequence). The CDR3 is 15 residues long. The CDR3: CASSQGGGRTYEQYF. The CDR3 DNA reads as TGTGCCAGCAGCCAAGGAGGGGGACGGACCTACGAGCAGTACTTC.

The CDR3 sequence is CASSHGTSGGSYEQYF. In nucleotides, the CDR3 is TGCGCCAGCAGCCATGGAACTAGCGGGGGGTCCTACGAGCAGTACTTC. The chain links TRBV4-1 to TRBJ2-7, with 12 positions matching TRBD2. Germline V gene sequence: CDR1 MGHRA, CDR2 YSYEKL. The CDR3 has 16 residues. The J segment lost 1 base and the V segment lost 3 bases, leaving 4 bases of the junction unmatched.

The chain employs TRBV4-3 and TRBJ2-3; 8 bases line up with TRBD1. The CDR3 runs to 17 residues. Germline V lookup: CDR1 LGHNA, CDR2 YSLEER. J gave up 5 bases and V 1 base, and 11 bases lay outside the gene matches. CDR3 nucleotide sequence: TGCGCCAGCAGCCAAGTAGGTAACAGGGGGACTCAAGATACGCAGTATTTT. Its translation: CASSQVGNRGTQDTQYF.

The chain is built from TRBV19 and TRBJ1-3; 7 bases align to TRBD1. Germline CDR1 is LNHDA and CDR2 is SQIVND (reference sequence). V was clipped by 10 bases and J by 0 bases; unmatched bases: 6. The CDR3 spans 14 residues. Written as DNA, the CDR3 is TGTGCCACTCGACAGGGCGGCTCTGGAAACACCATATATTTT. Translating gives CATRQGGSGNTIYF. Full variable domain (remainder filled in from reference TRBV19 and TRBJ1-3): DGGITQSPKYLFRKEGQNVTLSCEQNLNHDAMYWYRQDPGQGLRLIYYSQIVNDFQKGDIAEGYSVSREKKESFPLTVTSAQKNPTAFYLCATRQGGSGNTIYFGEGSWLTVV.

The chain carries TRBV28 and TRBJ2-7; 8 bases match TRBD1. Losses at the gene ends were 0 bases for V and 3 bases for J; bases not matched to a gene: 7. This CDR3 is 16 amino acids long. Germline CDR1 reads MDHEN; CDR2 reads SYDVKM. Here the CDR3 reads CASSLWLQGVSYEQYF. The CDR3 nucleotides are TGTGCCAGCAGTTTATGGTTACAGGGGGTCAGCTACGAGCAGTACTTC.

The rearrangement joins TRBV4-3 to TRBJ1-4; D is undetermined. Trimming left V 3 bases short and J 5 bases short, with 10 bases between. Germline V gene sequence: CDR1 LGHNA, CDR2 YSLEER. This CDR3 spans 14 amino acids. The CDR3 protein is CASSHSLENEKLFF. CDR3 DNA sequence: TGCGCCAGCAGCCACTCGCTAGAGAATGAAAAACTGTTTTTT.

This chain links TRBV5-5 with TRBJ2-2; a weak D match, TRBD1 (6 bases). CDR1 is SGHKS and CDR2 is YYEKEE in the germline V gene (reference sequence). V was clipped by 3 bases and J by 5 bases, with 14 bases between them. The CDR3 covers 15 residues. The CDR3 DNA follows: TGTGCCAGCAGCTCCCAGGGGTCGGTGACCGGGGAGCTGTTTTTT. Encoded protein: CASSSQGSVTGELFF.

This clone is a singleton in its sample. The chain links TRBV5-1 to TRBJ1-2, with D unclear. Germline-derived CDR1 and CDR2 are SGHRS and YFSETQ. This CDR3 spans 14 amino acids. Trimming stripped 0 bases from V and 0 bases from J, with 6 bases between. The DNA for the CDR3 is TGCGCCAGCAGCTTGGACGGAGCTAACTATGGCTACACCTTC. Its translation is CASSLDGANYGYTF.

The rearrangement links TRBV24-1 to TRBJ1-5; D unresolved. The CDR3 sequence is 15 residues long. Per germline, CDR1 KGHDR and CDR2 SFDVKD. Trimming removed 3 bases from V and 3 bases from J, with 11 bases in between. The CDR3, as DNA: TGTGCCACCAGTGATGGGGAGTGGGCCAATCAGCCCCAGCATTTT. Its translation: CATSDGEWANQPQHF.

Concerning this clone: Within the sample, other DNA sequences also encode this same CDR3. The chain combines TRBV11-2 with TRBJ2-7; no definite D call. V was trimmed by 4 bases and J by 2 bases, leaving 3 bases between them. Germline V gene sequence: CDR1 SGHAT, CDR2 FQNNGV. The CDR3 consists of 11 residues. DNA for the CDR3: TGTGCCAGCAGCTCAACCTACGAGCAGTACTTC. Translated: CASSSTYEQYF.

The V gene is TRBV10-3, the J gene TRBJ2-7; tentatively, D is TRBD1 (5 bases). The CDR3 has 14 amino acids. V was shortened by 0 bases and J by 4 bases, with 10 bases between the two germline ends. Germline V gene lookup returns CDR1 ENHRY and CDR2 SYGVKD. The chain's CDR3 is CAISESQGVYEQYF. CDR3 in DNA: TGTGCCATCAGTGAGTCCCAAGGGGTATACGAGCAGTACTTC.

There are a few counts of this clone. The rearrangement links TRBV28 to TRBJ1-2, with 8 bases aligning to TRBD1. Germline-derived CDR1 and CDR2 are MDHEN and SYDVKM. J gave up 8 bases and V 6 bases, and 11 bases lay outside the gene matches. There are 14 residues in the CDR3. CDR3 loop: CASRATGATGGYTF. As DNA, the CDR3 is TGTGCCAGCAGGGCGACAGGGGCAACGGGAGGCTACACCTTC.

The genes are TRBV6-5 and TRBJ2-7, with TRBD1 as a possible D gene (6 bases). V was shortened by 2 bases and J by 5 bases, with 13 bases between the two germline ends. This CDR3 is built from 14 residues. Germline V CDR1 and CDR2: MNHEY, SVGAGI. CDR3 bases: TGTGCCAGCAGTTACAACAGGGATGGGAACGAGCAGTACTTC. Translating gives CASSYNRDGNEQYF.

The chain recombines TRBV3-1 (or the pseudogene TRBV3-2) with TRBJ2-3, with D perhaps matching TRBD1 (6 bases). Germline values: CDR1 LGHDT, CDR2 YNNKEL (reference sequence). The V end was cut by 0 bases, the J end by 1 base, with 26 bases between. This CDR3 spans 21 amino acids. The CDR3 sequence: CASSQEQFKEPHRAGTDTQYF. The DNA for the CDR3 is TGTGCCAGCAGCCAAGAACAATTTAAAGAGCCCCACAGGGCCGGCACAGATACGCAGTATTTT.

This sequence joins TRBV9 and TRBJ1-4; TRBD1 agrees at 7 bases. J lost 3 bases, V lost 3 bases, and 11 bases had no gene match. The CDR3 length is 17 residues. Germline V CDR1 and CDR2: SGDLS, YYNGEE. The CDR3 is CASSELPGGQSNEKLFF. The CDR3 nucleotides are TGTGCCAGCAGCGAACTCCCTGGGGGACAGTCTAATGAAAAACTGTTTTTT.

This clone was counted a single time. This rearrangement joins TRBV19 to TRBJ2-7; D perhaps matches TRBD2 (6 bases). Germline V lookup: CDR1 LNHDA, CDR2 SQIVND (reference sequence). This CDR3 spans 13 amino acids. Trimming removed 4 bases from V and 3 bases from J, with 10 bases in between. This CDR3 reads CASSKEGLYEQYF. CDR3 sequence (DNA): TGTGCCAGTAGTAAGGAGGGCCTCTACGAGCAGTACTTC.

The chain carries TRBV5-8 and TRBJ1-5; no clear D gene. Trimming cost V 1 base and J 1 base, with 9 bases left between them. This CDR3 has 15 residues. The germline V gene has CDR1 SGHTS and CDR2 YDEGEE. The CDR3 is CASSLRPRSNQPQHF. In DNA, the CDR3 is TGTGCCAGCAGCTTGAGGCCCAGGAGCAATCAGCCCCAGCATTTT.

The CDR3 DNA reads as TGTGCCTGGAGTGTAAGGGGACAGGGGGCTTCTAACTATGGCTACACCTTC. Translating gives CAWSVRGQGASNYGYTF. The chain couples TRBV30 to TRBJ1-2; 12 bases agree with TRBD1. CDR3 length equals 17 residues. Trimming removed 0 bases from V and 0 bases from J; junction bases left unmatched: 5. Germline V CDR1 and CDR2: GTSNPN, SVGIG (reference sequence).

The J gene is TRBJ2-7, the V gene TRBV28; 9 bases align to TRBD1. The J segment lost 2 bases and the V segment lost 6 bases, leaving 5 bases of the junction unmatched. CDR3 length equals 14 residues. From germline, CDR1 is MDHEN and CDR2 SYDVKM. CDR3 residues: CASSWRQGAYEQYF. The CDR3 DNA reads as TGTGCCAGCAGCTGGAGACAGGGGGCCTACGAGCAGTACTTC.

V and J are TRBV4-1 and TRBJ1-6; 8 nucleotides agree with TRBD1. The germline V gene encodes CDR1 MGHRA and CDR2 YSYEKL. The ends lost 1 base at V and 0 bases at J; junction bases unmatched: 5. This CDR3 is built from 18 residues. DNA of the CDR3: TGCGCCAGCAGCCAAGCACGGACAGGGAGCTCCTATAATTCACCCCTCCACTTT. This encodes CASSQARTGSSYNSPLHF.

The chain combines TRBV6-4 with TRBJ1-6; D uncertain. The germline V and J ends were trimmed by 7 bases and 6 bases, with 13 bases remaining between them. The CDR3 covers 14 residues. Per the germline V gene, CDR1 is MRHNA and CDR2 is SNTAGT. Written as DNA, the CDR3 is TGTGCCAGCAAGGGAGACGGGCCTAATTCACCCCTCCACTTT. Encoded protein: CASKGDGPNSPLHF.

The chain is built from TRBV6-2 or TRBV6-3 and TRBJ2-3; D is undetermined. Germline V CDR1 and CDR2: MNHEY, SVGEGT. The CDR3 totals 15 residues. Trimming left V 2 bases short and J 1 base short, with 10 bases between. This chain's CDR3 is CASSYRRSGTDTQYF. CDR3 nucleotide sequence: TGTGCCAGCAGTTACCGTCGGTCGGGCACAGATACGCAGTATTTT.